The 9 T cell receptor beta chains below all came from one sample that was sequenced in a study of CD8+CD57+ T cells in acquired aplastic anemia. Genomic DNA constituted the template upon which TCR beta VDJ and CDR3 profiling was performed. One entry per CDR3 protein results from TCRdb running MiXCR on the reads. Here the sample spans 200,000 to 250,000 distinct CDR3 sequences, 61% being singletons. The sample taken for sequencing was sorted CD4+, CD8+, or CD8+CD57+ T cells (not recorded which) from PBMCs. These receptors all come from a human donor in good health.

The rearrangement links TRBV14 to TRBJ2-3; D is undetermined. V was trimmed by 1 base and J by 8 bases, leaving 10 bases between them. The CDR3 runs 13 residues. CDR1 SGHDN and CDR2 FVKESK come from the germline V gene. CDR3 region: CASSQASPGTQYF. CDR3 DNA: TGTGCCAGCAGCCAAGCCTCCCCGGGTACGCAGTATTTT.

This clonotype has a count of ten or more. This chain connects TRBV30 to TRBJ1-6; D is uncertain. The CDR3 spans 17 residues. The V gene lost 3 bases and the J gene lost 1 base, with 16 bases spanning the gap. CDR1 GTSNPN and CDR2 SVGIG come from the germline V gene (reference sequence). In nucleotides, the CDR3 is TGTGCCTGGAGCCCAACCACAGCCAGGTCCTATAATTCACCCCTCCACTTT. This codes for CAWSPTTARSYNSPLHF.

The J gene is TRBJ1-2, the V gene TRBV25-1; unclear D gene. This CDR3 has 16 residues. Per the germline V gene, CDR1 is MGHDK and CDR2 is SYGVNS. Deletions cut 1 base from V and 3 bases from J, with 15 bases between. The CDR3 sequence is CASSELGSPDDYGYTF. As DNA, the CDR3 is TGTGCCAGCAGTGAATTAGGCAGCCCGGACGACTATGGCTACACCTTC.

A few counts support this clonotype. The rearrangement uses TRBV20-1 and TRBJ1-6; D gene unclear. The germline V and J ends were trimmed by 1 base and 19 bases, with 17 bases remaining between them. The CDR3 is 12 amino acids. From germline, CDR1 is DFQATT and CDR2 SNEGSKA (reference sequence). The CDR3: CSARGGRPAAHF. The CDR3 DNA sequence: TGCAGTGCTAGAGGAGGCAGACCTGCCGCTCACTTT.

The gene calls are TRBV7-9 and TRBJ1-1; D gene ambiguous. Per germline, CDR1 SEHNR and CDR2 FQNEAQ (reference sequence). This CDR3 is 11 amino acids long. The V end lost 5 bases, the J end lost 7 bases, and 8 bases lay between the germline ends. CDR3 in amino acids: CASSTRGEAFF. CDR3 coding DNA: TGTGCCAGCAGCACCAGAGGTGAAGCTTTCTTT.

This clonotype was counted between two and nine times. This chain uses TRBV7-9 with TRBJ1-5; TRBD1 agrees at 9 bases. The CDR3 spans 14 residues. Germline V gives CDR1 SEHNR, CDR2 FQNEAQ (reference sequence). The V gene end was trimmed by 6 bases and the J gene end by 5 bases; junction bases not matched to a gene: 5. CDR3 sequence: CASRPGQGDQPQHF. The DNA for the CDR3 is TGTGCCAGCAGACCGGGACAGGGAGATCAGCCCCAGCATTTT.

At least ten counts were recorded for this clonotype. The J gene is TRBJ1-6, the V gene TRBV6-1; D is undetermined. Germline CDR1 is MNHNS and CDR2 is SASEGT. Trimming left V 1 base short and J 4 bases short, with 17 bases between. The CDR3 is 18 residues long. Here the CDR3 DNA reads TGTGCCAGCAGTGAAGTTAATACGGGAGAGGCTTATAATTCACCCCTCCACTTT. Its translation: CASSEVNTGEAYNSPLHF.

This chain connects TRBV19 to TRBJ2-6; D ambiguous. Between the trimmed V and J ends, which lost 5 bases and 3 bases, there was a span of 8 bases. The CDR3 contains 14 residues. In germline, CDR1 is LNHDA, CDR2 SQIVND (reference sequence). Here the CDR3 reads CASSDLSGANVLTF. DNA of the CDR3: TGTGCCAGTAGTGACCTGAGTGGGGCCAACGTCCTGACTTTC.

The sample holds a few counts of this clonotype. This sequence joins TRBV12-3 or TRBV12-4 and TRBJ2-5, with D hard to call. The length of the CDR3 is 13 residues. V dropped 0 bases and J dropped 5 bases, with 7 bases sitting between them. CDR3 protein: CASSLAEEETQYF. CDR3 DNA: TGTGCCAGCAGTTTAGCCGAAGAGGAGACCCAGTACTTC.